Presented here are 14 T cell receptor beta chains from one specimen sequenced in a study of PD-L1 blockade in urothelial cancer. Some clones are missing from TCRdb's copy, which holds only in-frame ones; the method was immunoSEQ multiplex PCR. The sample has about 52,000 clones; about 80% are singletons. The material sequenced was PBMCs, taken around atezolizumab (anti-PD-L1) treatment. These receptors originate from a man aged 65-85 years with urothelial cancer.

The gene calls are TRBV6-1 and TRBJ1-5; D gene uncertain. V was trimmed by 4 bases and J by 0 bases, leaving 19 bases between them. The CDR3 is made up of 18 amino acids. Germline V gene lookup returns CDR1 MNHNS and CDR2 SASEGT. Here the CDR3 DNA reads TGTGCCAGCAGTGCCTCCTTTATACAGATCTATAGCAATCAGCCCCAGCATTTT. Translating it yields CASSASFIQIYSNQPQHF.

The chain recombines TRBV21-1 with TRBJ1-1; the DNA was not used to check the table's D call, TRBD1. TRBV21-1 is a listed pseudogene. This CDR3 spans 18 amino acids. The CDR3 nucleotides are TGTGCCAGCAGCGCCGGGGACAGGGTGCGTCTACAGAACACTGAAGCTTTCTTT. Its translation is CASSAGDRVRLQNTEAFF.

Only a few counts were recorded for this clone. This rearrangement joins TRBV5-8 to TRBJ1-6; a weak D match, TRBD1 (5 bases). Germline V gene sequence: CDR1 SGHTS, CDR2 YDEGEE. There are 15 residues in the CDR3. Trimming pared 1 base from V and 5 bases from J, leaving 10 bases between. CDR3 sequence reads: CASSLRPGNNSPLHF. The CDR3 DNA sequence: TGTGCCAGCAGCTTGAGGCCAGGGAATAATTCACCCCTCCACTTT.

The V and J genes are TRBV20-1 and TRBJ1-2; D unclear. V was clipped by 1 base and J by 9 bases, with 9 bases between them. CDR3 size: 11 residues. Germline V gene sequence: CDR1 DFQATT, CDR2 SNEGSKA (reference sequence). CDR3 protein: CSARVRGSYTF. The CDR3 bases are TGCAGTGCTAGAGTCCGGGGAAGCTACACCTTC.

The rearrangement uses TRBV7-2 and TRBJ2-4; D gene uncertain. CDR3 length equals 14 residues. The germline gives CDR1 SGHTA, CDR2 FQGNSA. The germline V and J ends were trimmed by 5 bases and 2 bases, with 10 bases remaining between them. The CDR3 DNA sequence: TGTGCCAGCAGCGCAGGTTCTACCAAAAACATTCAGTACTTC. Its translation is CASSAGSTKNIQYF.

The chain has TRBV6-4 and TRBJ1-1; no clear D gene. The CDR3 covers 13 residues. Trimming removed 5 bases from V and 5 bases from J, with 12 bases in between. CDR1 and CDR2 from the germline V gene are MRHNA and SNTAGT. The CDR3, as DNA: TGTGCCAGCAGTCGGGGTTGGGGAACTGAAGCTTTCTTT. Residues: CASSRGWGTEAFF.

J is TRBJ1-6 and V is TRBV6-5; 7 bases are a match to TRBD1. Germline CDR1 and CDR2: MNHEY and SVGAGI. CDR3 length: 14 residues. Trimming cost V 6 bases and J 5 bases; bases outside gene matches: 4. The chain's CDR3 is CASSTGTDNSPLHF. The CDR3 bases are TGTGCCAGCAGCACCGGGACAGATAATTCACCCCTCCACTTT.

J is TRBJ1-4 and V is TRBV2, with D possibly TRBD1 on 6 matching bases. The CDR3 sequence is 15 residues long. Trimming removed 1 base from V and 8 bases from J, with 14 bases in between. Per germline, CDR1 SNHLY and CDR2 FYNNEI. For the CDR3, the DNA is TGTGCCAGCAGTGAAGATCGGAGCAGGGGAGAAAAACTGTTTTTT. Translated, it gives CASSEDRSRGEKLFF.

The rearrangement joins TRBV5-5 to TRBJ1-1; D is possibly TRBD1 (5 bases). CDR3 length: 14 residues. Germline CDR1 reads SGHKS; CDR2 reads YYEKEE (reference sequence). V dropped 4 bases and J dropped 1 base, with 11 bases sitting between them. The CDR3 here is CASSLREANTEAFF. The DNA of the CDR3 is TGTGCCAGCAGCCTCAGGGAGGCGAACACTGAAGCTTTCTTT.

CDR3 nucleotide sequence: TGTGCCAGCATGACAGCCAAGACCTCTGGGGCCAACGTCCTGACTTTC. Protein sequence: CASMTAKTSGANVLTF. The chain combines TRBV2 with TRBJ2-6; tentative D call: TRBD1 (5 bases). This CDR3 comprises 16 residues. Germline CDR1 is SNHLY and CDR2 is FYNNEI. V was clipped by 7 bases and J by 0 bases, with 13 bases between them.

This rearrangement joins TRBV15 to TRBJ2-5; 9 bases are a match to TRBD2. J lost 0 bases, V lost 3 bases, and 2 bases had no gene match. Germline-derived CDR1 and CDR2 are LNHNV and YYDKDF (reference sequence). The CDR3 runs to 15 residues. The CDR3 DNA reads TGTGCCACCAGCAGGAGCGGGGGGCACCAAGAGACCCAGTACTTC. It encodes CATSRSGGHQETQYF.

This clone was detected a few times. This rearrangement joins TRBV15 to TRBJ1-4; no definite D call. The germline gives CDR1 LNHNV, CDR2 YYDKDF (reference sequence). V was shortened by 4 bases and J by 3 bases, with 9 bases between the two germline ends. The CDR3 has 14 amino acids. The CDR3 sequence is CATSKEASNEKLFF. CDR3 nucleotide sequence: TGTGCCACCAGCAAAGAGGCCTCTAATGAAAAACTGTTTTTT.

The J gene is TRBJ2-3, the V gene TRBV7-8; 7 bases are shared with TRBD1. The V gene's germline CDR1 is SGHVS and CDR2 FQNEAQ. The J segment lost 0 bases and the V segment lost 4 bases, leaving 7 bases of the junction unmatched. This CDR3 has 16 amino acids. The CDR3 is CASSSRDRQSTDTQYF. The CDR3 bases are TGTGCCAGCAGCTCCCGGGACAGACAAAGCACAGATACGCAGTATTTT. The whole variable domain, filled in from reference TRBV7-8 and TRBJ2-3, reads GAGVSQSPRYKVAKRGQDVALRCDPISGHVSLFWYQQALGQGPEFLTYFQNEAQLDKSGLPSDRFFAERPEGSVSTLKIQRTQQEDSAVYLCASSSRDRQSTDTQYFGPGTRLTVL.

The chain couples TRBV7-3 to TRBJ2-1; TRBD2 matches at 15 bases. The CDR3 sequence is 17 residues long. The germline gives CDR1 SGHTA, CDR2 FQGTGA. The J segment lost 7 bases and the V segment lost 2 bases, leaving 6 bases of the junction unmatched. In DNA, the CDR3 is TGTGCCAGCAGCTTACCCGGGACTAGCGGGAGGAAAAATGAGCAGTTCTTC. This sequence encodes CASSLPGTSGRKNEQFF.